Sequencing of this TCR beta chain was carried out in a study of tumor T cells in aggressive B-cell lymphoma. Between the trimmed V and J ends, which lost 2 bases and 2 bases, there was a span of 13 bases. In germline, CDR1 is SGHRS, CDR2 YFSETQ. The CDR3 contains 15 residues. Profiling relied on immunoSEQ multiplex PCR, and the TCRdb table lists in-frame clones only, not all of them. The sample consists of about 9,800 clones, 65% to 90% of them appearing once. This sequence joins TRBV5-1 and TRBJ2-5; the D is unclear. What was sequenced was tumor tissue. The receptor was isolated from an adult with diffuse large B cell lymphoma. As DNA, the CDR3 is TGCGCCAGCAGCTTACTCGGCCAACTACAAGAGACCCAGTACTTC. The encoded protein is CASSLLGQLQETQYF.